Sequencing of this T cell receptor (beta chain) was carried out in a study of T cell responses to AZD1222 COVID-19 vaccine. As for the study in general: The analysis combined second doses at about 4 or about 12 weeks. Findings and limits, study-wide: Only after the peak T cell response were repertoires sampled.

About this clone itself: The antigen is not known.

This table comes from immunoSEQ multiplex PCR, and its TCRdb copy is limited to in-frame clones, with some not included. The sample shows 80,000 to 100,000 clones, around nine tenths of them seen only once. In germline, CDR1 is ENHRY, CDR2 SYGVKD. The ends were cut back, 6 bases at V and 6 bases at J, with 17 bases in the middle. This CDR3 has 14 residues. The chain joins TRBV10-3 to TRBJ1-1; D might be TRBD1 (5 bases). Here the sequenced sample was peripheral blood, taken on day 0 of AZD1222 vaccination. The clonotype was recovered from an adult in good health. DNA for the CDR3: TGTGCCATCAGCTTAGGGGAGTCTCTGGCTGAAGCTTTCTTT. Translated: CAISLGESLAEAFF.